The following is a T cell receptor (beta chain) sequence with its context. These data originate in a study of blood T cell repertoires in COVID-19. The wider study: Samples representing acute and convalescent COVID-19 were sourced from the United States, Italy and Spain.

Participants were aged roughly 18 to 100 years from about two dozen US areas. Participants had their cohort set by participant-reported clinical history. The data were produced by immunoSEQ multiplex PCR, yet TCRdb's version contains in-frame clones alone and is incomplete. The table includes about 250,000 clones, approximately 90% detected once. The sequence was obtained from a man between 40 and 49 years old who had recovered from COVID-19. Sequenced input: PBMCs or T cells enriched from blood (not recorded which).

CDR3 nucleotides: TGTGCCACCCGCGTTGGTGAAAAACTGTTTTTT. It encodes CATRVGEKLFF. The chain is built from TRBV6-5 and TRBJ1-4; unclear D gene. The CDR3 has 11 amino acids. Germline V gives CDR1 MNHEY, CDR2 SVGAGI. Trimming took 10 bases from V and 7 from J, leaving 10 bases between them.